The 23 T cell receptor beta chains below come from one sample, sequenced in a study of T cell responses to AZD1222 COVID-19 vaccine (dated by TCRdb to the early 2020s). The sample's time point, from its label and the paper: baseline before first vaccination. Libraries were prepared through the immunoSEQ multiplex PCR assay. Imported from immuneACCESS, the table was reduced by TCRdb to in-frame sequences with V and J called. These copies leave out some clones; in studies compared against another copy, an unresolved V gene accounts for under half, and the cause of the remainder is not known. The sample table holds 150,000 to 200,000 clones, of which approximately 90% were seen once. The ten largest clones represent about 6% of the sample. This material consisted of peripheral blood, taken on day 0 of AZD1222 vaccination. The receptor set was obtained from an adult in good health.

The rearrangement joins TRBV28 to TRBJ2-7; 9 nucleotides align to TRBD1. Germline lookup yields CDR1 MDHEN and CDR2 SYDVKM. J gave up 6 bases and V 8 bases, and 14 bases lay outside the gene matches. The CDR3 is 15 residues long. CDR3 DNA: TGTGCCAGCCGAAACGCGGGGACAGGGAGAACCGAGCAGTACTTC. Residues: CASRNAGTGRTEQYF.

The gene calls are TRBV27 and TRBJ1-2; possibly TRBD1 for D (6 bases). The CDR3 contains 15 residues. From germline, CDR1 is MNHEY and CDR2 SMNVEV (reference sequence). V lost 5 bases and J 2 bases, leaving 15 bases between the germline ends. CDR3 amino acids: CASSPYGQLNYGYTF. The CDR3 DNA sequence: TGTGCCAGCAGTCCGTACGGACAGCTGAACTATGGCTACACCTTC.

The sample holds one count of this clone. The chain combines TRBV24-1 with TRBJ1-1, with D possibly matching TRBD1 (6 bases). The CDR3 is 12 amino acids. In germline, CDR1 is KGHDR, CDR2 SFDVKD. V shed 9 bases and J shed 3 bases, with 10 bases lying between them. CDR3: CATRGGHTEAFF. The CDR3, as DNA: TGTGCCACCCGAGGGGGGCACACTGAAGCTTTCTTT.

V is TRBV5-1 and J is TRBJ2-4; 11 bases fit TRBD1. Trimming took 6 bases from V and 8 from J; bases not matched to a gene: 13. Germline V gene data show CDR1 as SGHRS and CDR2 as YFSETQ. This CDR3 spans 16 amino acids. The CDR3, as DNA: TGCGCCAGCAACCGAGGTGGGACAGGGGGAACCGACATTCAGTACTTC. Translation: CASNRGGTGGTDIQYF.

As regards this clone: A read error may account for a junction end that differs from germline. The rearrangement uses TRBV30 and TRBJ2-7; D is possibly TRBD2 (6 bases). The CDR3 is 11 amino acids. Per the germline V gene, CDR1 is GTSNPN and CDR2 is SVGIG (reference sequence). For the CDR3, the DNA is TGTGCCTGGAGTGCCAATTCCCGGGAGCACTTC. It is translated as CAWSANSREHF.

The chain couples TRBV7-2 to TRBJ2-3, with D uncertain. Trimming left V 7 bases short and J 4 bases short, with 6 bases between. Germline V lookup: CDR1 SGHTA, CDR2 FQGNSA. This CDR3 region has 11 residues. DNA for the CDR3: TGTGCCAGCACTAACGCAGATACGCAGTATTTT. Its protein product is CASTNADTQYF.

V and J are TRBV10-3 and TRBJ1-5, with a tentative D call TRBD1 (5 bases). The CDR3 is made up of 13 amino acids. V lost 9 bases, J lost 3 bases, and 12 bases lay in between. Germline V lookup: CDR1 ENHRY, CDR2 SYGVKD. CDR3 in amino acids: CAMAPDTNQPQHF. The DNA of the CDR3 is TGTGCCATGGCGCCGGACACCAATCAGCCCCAGCATTTT.

This chain uses TRBV30 with TRBJ2-7; D possibly corresponds to TRBD2 (6 bases). CDR1 GTSNPN and CDR2 SVGIG come from the germline V gene (reference sequence). V was shortened by 2 bases and J by 8 bases, with 13 bases between the two germline ends. The CDR3 contains 12 residues. CDR3 residues: CAWSLAGYQQYF. The CDR3 DNA sequence: TGTGCCTGGAGTCTGGCGGGGTATCAGCAGTACTTC.

The chain couples TRBV7-3 to TRBJ2-3; a weak D match, TRBD2 (5 bases). This CDR3 region has 14 residues. CDR1 SGHTA and CDR2 FQGTGA come from the germline V gene. Trimming stripped 2 bases from V and 6 bases from J, with 12 bases between. CDR3 protein: CASSLSGSRDTQYF. DNA for the CDR3: TGTGCCAGCAGCTTATCTGGGAGTCGTGATACGCAGTATTTT.

The chain combines TRBV6-6 with TRBJ2-7, with 11 bases matching TRBD1. Losses at the gene ends were 6 bases for V and 2 bases for J; bases not matched to a gene: 9. The CDR3 covers 16 residues. CDR1 and CDR2 from the germline V gene are MNHNY and SVGAGI (reference sequence). The DNA of the CDR3 is TGTGCCAGCAGACTCTCCGGGACAGGGGGGACCTACGAGCAGTACTTC. This translates into CASRLSGTGGTYEQYF.

This chain uses TRBV28 with TRBJ1-2; no reliable D call. Trimming shortened V by 2 bases and J by 8 bases, and 9 bases separated the two germline ends. The CDR3 covers 12 residues. The germline V gene encodes CDR1 MDHEN and CDR2 SYDVKM. CDR3 DNA sequence: TGTGCCAGCAGTTTAGCCGGGTTCGGCTACACCTTC. Encoded protein: CASSLAGFGYTF.

This chain joins TRBV28 and TRBJ2-1; 7 bases align to TRBD1. V shed 6 bases, J shed 5 bases, and the junction held 10 bases outside the gene matches. CDR1 MDHEN and CDR2 SYDVKM come from the germline V gene. The CDR3 totals 15 residues. The CDR3 is CASRPSGQQNNEQFF. In DNA, the CDR3 is TGTGCCAGCAGGCCCTCGGGACAGCAAAACAATGAGCAGTTCTTC.

This clone was recorded only once. The J gene is TRBJ1-1, the V gene TRBV28, with D unresolved. The germline V gene has CDR1 MDHEN and CDR2 SYDVKM. V lost 1 base and J 1 base, leaving 10 bases between the germline ends. The CDR3 covers 15 residues. The CDR3 loop reads CASSLSWTGNTEAFF. In nucleotides, the CDR3 is TGTGCCAGCAGTTTATCCTGGACGGGGAACACTGAAGCTTTCTTT.

The chain is built from TRBV18 and TRBJ1-1; 8 bases line up with TRBD1. CDR1 and CDR2 (germline): KGHSH, LQKENI. After removal of 8 bases from V and 0 bases from J, the junction contained 5 bases not matched to a gene. The CDR3 consists of 14 residues. CDR3 residues: CASRRTGMNTEAFF. The CDR3 nucleotides are TGTGCCAGCCGTAGGACAGGGATGAACACTGAAGCTTTCTTT.

The gene calls are TRBV19 and TRBJ2-2, with unresolved D. The CDR3 is 14 amino acids. Germline assignment: CDR1 LNHDA and CDR2 SQIVND (reference sequence). V dropped 6 bases and J dropped 1 base, with 9 bases sitting between them. CDR3 residues: CASSGRVNTGELFF. The CDR3 region has the DNA TGTGCCAGTAGCGGACGGGTGAACACCGGGGAGCTGTTTTTT.

The CDR3 protein is CASSLLASSPSTDTQYF. The CDR3, as DNA: TGTGCCAGCAGTTTACTCGCCTCCTCCCCGTCCACAGATACGCAGTATTTT. J is TRBJ2-3 and V is TRBV28; D call uncertain. Between the trimmed V and J ends, which lost 2 bases and 2 bases, there was a span of 17 bases. Germline V gene sequence: CDR1 MDHEN, CDR2 SYDVKM. The CDR3 runs 17 residues.

J is TRBJ1-6 and V is TRBV6-2 or TRBV6-3, with 9 bases aligning to TRBD1. Germline trimming cut 0 bases from V and 4 bases from J; bases unmatched to any gene: 4. The CDR3 is 17 amino acids. Germline V gives CDR1 MNHEY, CDR2 SVGEGT. For the CDR3, the DNA is TGTGCCAGCAGTTACTCAACAGGGGGCCGATATAATTCACCCCTCCACTTT. Translation gives CASSYSTGGRYNSPLHF.

The chain couples TRBV5-1 to TRBJ2-1; TRBD2 matches 9 bases. The J segment lost 4 bases and the V segment lost 4 bases, leaving 9 bases of the junction unmatched. CDR3 length: 16 amino acids. Germline CDR1 is SGHRS and CDR2 is YFSETQ. In DNA, the CDR3 is TGCGCCAGCAGCCTTGCTCTAGCGGGGATTTACAATGAGCAGTTCTTC. Its protein product is CASSLALAGIYNEQFF.

CDR3 sequence (DNA): TGTGCCAGCAGCGCTCCGGGGCGGTACGAGCAGTACTTC. This sequence encodes CASSAPGRYEQYF. V and J are TRBV9 and TRBJ2-7, with D perhaps matching TRBD1 or TRBD2 (5 bases each). The CDR3 is 13 amino acids. Germline CDR1 is SGDLS and CDR2 is YYNGEE. V was cut by 3 bases and J by 4 bases, with 11 bases left in between. Variable domain in full (rest from reference TRBV9 and TRBJ2-7): DSGVTQTPKHLITATGQRVTLRCSPRSGDLSVYWYQQSLDQGLQFLIQYYNGEERAKGNILERFSAQQFPDLHSELNLSSLELGDSALYFCASSAPGRYEQYFGPGTRLTVT.

This sequence joins TRBV5-1 and TRBJ2-5; TRBD1 matches at 8 bases. This CDR3 region has 14 residues. Germline assignment: CDR1 SGHRS and CDR2 YFSETQ. The V and J ends lost 0 bases and 5 bases, in that order; junction bases with no gene match: 3. The CDR3 loop is CASSLGTGKETQYF. CDR3 nucleotides: TGCGCCAGCAGCTTGGGGACAGGGAAGGAGACCCAGTACTTC.

The chain joins TRBV7-9 to TRBJ2-2; 7 bases align to TRBD2. V lost 5 bases and J lost 4; bases outside the gene matches: 7. Germline loops: CDR1 SEHNR, CDR2 FQNEAQ (reference sequence). This CDR3 region has 15 residues. The CDR3 loop reads CASSATSPTTGELFF. The CDR3 region has the DNA TGTGCCAGCAGCGCGACTAGCCCGACCACCGGGGAGCTGTTTTTT.

This chain uses TRBV6-5 with TRBJ2-1, with 8 positions matching TRBD1. CDR3 size: 16 residues. Germline V gene lookup returns CDR1 MNHEY and CDR2 SVGAGI. Trimming cost V 4 bases and J 9 bases; bases outside gene matches: 14. The DNA for the CDR3 is TGTGCCAGCAGTTCCCCAGGACAGGGTTTTAGTACTGAGCAGTTCTTC. This translates into CASSSPGQGFSTEQFF.

The chain recombines TRBV5-4 with TRBJ2-1; the match to TRBD2 covers 11 bases. J lost 1 base, V lost 3 bases, and 6 bases had no gene match. This CDR3 contains 17 residues. The germline CDR1 and CDR2 sequences are SGHNT and YYREEE (reference sequence). The CDR3 DNA follows: TGTGCCAGCAGCTCTCCGGGACTAGCGGTTTCCTACAATGAGCAGTTCTTC. It codes for CASSSPGLAVSYNEQFF.